The 18 T cell receptor beta chains below were found in one sample sequenced in a study of cytomegalovirus exposure and HLA in healthy donors (dated by TCRdb to about 2017). Library construction relied on the immunoSEQ multiplex PCR assay. A mixture of 60 forward primers for TCR Vbeta segments and 13 reverse primers for TCR Jbeta segments was used in the multiplex PCR. TCRdb obtained this table from immuneACCESS and retained in-frame rearrangements with V and J assigned. These tables miss some clones; where compared with another copy, unresolved V genes account for less than half of the shortfall, and the remainder is unexplained. A total of around 130,000 clones appear in this sample, roughly 70% of them only once. The ten largest clones capture 6% to 8.5% of the sample. The sequenced sample consisted of PBMCs. The receptors were sampled from a middle-aged man in good health and CMV-seropositive.

The chain employs TRBV18 and TRBJ1-5; TRBD1 is a possible D gene (6 bases). Trimming took off 5 bases at V and 5 bases at J, with 19 bases between the two ends. CDR1 is KGHSH and CDR2 is LQKENI in the germline V gene. CDR3 size: 16 residues. The CDR3, as DNA: TGTGCCAGCTCAAATTATCGGGCAGGGGCCGATCAGCCCCAGCATTTT. Residues: CASSNYRAGADQPQHF.

Notes on this clone: At one boundary the junction diverges from the germline segment, which might be a read error. CDR3 bases: TGTGCCAGCAGTTTTTTATTGGACATCCAACCGGAGAACACTGACGCTTTCTTT. Its translation is CASSFLLDIQPENTDAFF. V and J are TRBV28 and TRBJ1-1; possible D gene TRBD1, 5 bases. Germline CDR1 reads MDHEN; CDR2 reads SYDVKM. This CDR3 is 18 amino acids long. Drawing the rest from reference TRBV28 and TRBJ1-1, the complete variable domain is DVKVTQSSRYLVKRTGEKVFLECVQDMDHENMFWYRQDPGLGLRLIYFSYDVKMKEKGDIPEGYSVSREKKERFSLILESASTNQTSMYLCASSFLLDIQPENTDAFFGQGTRLTVV.

The genes are TRBV29-1 and TRBJ1-3; D remains ambiguous. CDR3 length equals 12 residues. Deletions cut 6 bases from V and 0 bases from J, with 6 bases between. Germline V gives CDR1 SQVTM, CDR2 ANQGSEA. CDR3 bases: TGCAGCGTCACGGGCTCTGGAAACACCATATATTTT. It encodes CSVTGSGNTIYF. The full variable domain, completed using reference TRBV29-1 and TRBJ1-3, is SAVISQKPSRDICQRGTSLTIQCQVDSQVTMMFWYRQQPGQSLTLIATANQGSEATYESGFVIDKFPISRPNLTFSTLTVSNMSPEDSSIYLCSVTGSGNTIYFGEGSWLTVV.

This chain links TRBV10-2 with TRBJ2-6; D may be TRBD2 (6 bases). Trimming removed 7 bases from V and 13 bases from J, with 17 bases in between. CDR1 WSHSY and CDR2 SAAADI come from the germline V gene. The CDR3 sequence is 13 residues long. CDR3 region: CASTSDTRGVLTF. The CDR3 DNA sequence: TGCGCCAGCACCAGTGACACGCGGGGTGTCCTGACTTTC.

The CDR3 DNA follows: TGTGCCAGCAGCTTCGGGAGGGAGACCCAGTACTTC. This translates into CASSFGRETQYF. The chain recombines TRBV7-2 with TRBJ2-5; 7 bases align to TRBD2. Germline CDR1 and CDR2: SGHTA and FQGNSA. V shed 3 bases, J shed 5 bases, and the junction held 0 bases outside the gene matches. The CDR3 runs to 12 residues.

The sample holds one count of this clone. The V call is TRBV5-4, the J call TRBJ2-1; D is possibly TRBD2 (5 bases). The length of the CDR3 is 11 residues. Germline V gene sequence: CDR1 SGHNT, CDR2 YYREEE (reference sequence). V was shortened by 4 bases and J by 7 bases, with 6 bases between the two germline ends. CDR3 sequence (DNA): TGTGCCAGCAGCCGCGGGAATGAGCAGTTCTTC. Its translation is CASSRGNEQFF.

This sequence joins TRBV29-1 and TRBJ2-3; 14 bases map to TRBD2. This CDR3 has 15 amino acids. Germline assignment: CDR1 SQVTM and CDR2 ANQGSEA. The junction had 3 bases not matched to a gene; V was cut back by 7 bases and J by 0 bases. The CDR3 coding sequence is TGCAGCGCAAGACTAGCGGGAGGGAGCACAGATACGCAGTATTTT. This gives the protein CSARLAGGSTDTQYF.

This clone was recorded only once. This chain joins TRBV6-1 and TRBJ1-1; TRBD1 aligns across 8 bases. Unmatched junction bases numbered 5, after V lost 5 bases and J lost 6 bases. The germline CDR1 and CDR2 sequences are MNHNS and SASEGT. This CDR3 is 13 amino acids long. The CDR3: CASSLDRAPEAFF. CDR3 nucleotides: TGTGCCAGCAGTTTGGACAGGGCGCCTGAAGCTTTCTTT.

The V and J genes are TRBV30 and TRBJ1-1, with D tentatively TRBD1 (5 bases). There are 13 residues in the CDR3. V was shortened by 4 bases and J by 5 bases, with 14 bases between the two germline ends. Germline CDR1 is GTSNPN and CDR2 is SVGIG (reference sequence). CDR3 protein: CAWTRGLSTEAFF. The CDR3 DNA sequence: TGTGCCTGGACTAGGGGCCTGAGTACTGAAGCTTTCTTT.

This sequence joins TRBV29-1 and TRBJ1-6; no definite D call. The CDR3 runs to 16 residues. The germline V gene encodes CDR1 SQVTM and CDR2 ANQGSEA. Between the trimmed V and J ends, which lost 1 base and 8 bases, there was a span of 18 bases. The CDR3 nucleotides are TGCAGCGTTGAAGCGTTGCGGGAAATCCAGGATTCACCCCTCCACTTT. Residues: CSVEALREIQDSPLHF.

The chain combines TRBV6-5 with TRBJ2-7, with 9 bases aligning to TRBD1. This CDR3 region has 14 residues. V trimming: 4 bases; J trimming: 7 bases; junction bases outside the gene matches: 8. Germline CDR1 and CDR2: MNHEY and SVGAGI. The chain's CDR3 is CASSLGQGFVEQYF. In nucleotides, the CDR3 is TGTGCCAGCAGTTTGGGACAGGGTTTTGTTGAGCAGTACTTC.

The chain carries TRBV5-1 and TRBJ1-2; D uncertain. V was shortened by 4 bases and J by 1 base, with 14 bases between the two germline ends. Germline CDR1 is SGHRS and CDR2 is YFSETQ. This CDR3 comprises 15 residues. The CDR3 bases are TGCGCCAGCAGCCCGGGTCAAAATAATAACTATGGCTACACCTTC. Its protein product is CASSPGQNNNYGYTF. Full variable domain (outside the CDR3, taken from reference TRBV5-1 and TRBJ1-2): KAGVTQTPRYLIKTRGQQVTLSCSPISGHRSVSWYQQTPGQGLQFLFEYFSETQRNKGNFPGRFSGRQFSNSRSEMNVSTLELGDSALYLCASSPGQNNNYGYTFGSGTRLTVV.

The V gene is TRBV25-1, the J gene TRBJ1-1; no reliable D call. CDR3 length equals 13 residues. Germline values: CDR1 MGHDK, CDR2 SYGVNS. V lost 0 bases and J lost 3, with 5 bases in between. CDR3 nucleotides: TGTGCCAGCAGTGAATATTCGGACACTGAAGCTTTCTTT. This translates into CASSEYSDTEAFF.

The chain joins TRBV7-6 to TRBJ1-1; weak D call: TRBD1 (6 bases). Looked up from germline, CDR1 is SGHVS and CDR2 is FNYEAQ. The V end lost 5 bases, the J end lost 5 bases, and 21 bases lay between the germline ends. The CDR3 has 16 amino acids. CDR3 nucleotides: TGTGCCAGCAGCCCAATACCAAACAGGGTCGGGACTGAAGCTTTCTTT. The encoded protein is CASSPIPNRVGTEAFF.

This clone was seen once. The chain recombines TRBV6-5 with TRBJ1-5; 10 bases line up with TRBD1. V lost 6 bases, J lost 5 bases, and 4 bases stayed unmatched. CDR3 length: 14 amino acids. CDR1 and CDR2 from the germline V gene are MNHEY and SVGAGI. The CDR3 nucleotides are TGTGCCAGCAGGAATGGACAGGGGGATCAGCCCCAGCATTTT. It yields the protein CASRNGQGDQPQHF.

This clone occurred once. The rearrangement uses TRBV11-2 and TRBJ2-5, with D unclear. The V gene lost 0 bases and the J gene lost 3 bases, with 8 bases spanning the gap. The CDR3 has 14 amino acids. Germline V gene lookup returns CDR1 SGHAT and CDR2 FQNNGV. The CDR3 coding sequence is TGTGCCAGCAGCTTAGATCTTTACAAAGAGACCCAGTACTTC. This translates into CASSLDLYKETQYF.

This rearrangement joins TRBV30 to TRBJ2-7; 7 bases agree with TRBD1. The CDR3 runs to 12 residues. With 5 bases clipped from V and 4 bases from J, the junction kept 5 bases outside the gene matches. The V gene's germline CDR1 is GTSNPN and CDR2 SVGIG (reference sequence). The DNA of the CDR3 is TGTGCCTGGGCCGGGACAGAGTACGAGCAGTACTTC. Its translation: CAWAGTEYEQYF.

The chain has TRBV19 and TRBJ2-7, with 14 bases identical to TRBD2. The germline V gene has CDR1 LNHDA and CDR2 SQIVND (reference sequence). With V trimmed by 5 bases and J by 4 bases, 4 bases remained unmatched. This CDR3 has 15 residues. CDR3 coding DNA: TGTGCCAGTAGTGTGACTAGCGGGAGGGTGTACGAGCAGTACTTC. Residues: CASSVTSGRVYEQYF.